Below, 9 T cell receptor beta chains from the same sample are listed, as sequenced in a study of technical replicates of blood from a handful of donors. TCRdb's table, derived via immunoSEQ multiplex PCR, lists solely in-frame clones and lacks some. The table has fewer than 95,000 clones, approximately 94% seen once. Sequenced material: T cells isolated from PBMCs. The receptors originated from a human donor in good health.

This chain joins TRBV28 and TRBJ1-1, with D possibly being TRBD1 (5 bases). Trimming pared 1 base from V and 5 bases from J, leaving 11 bases between. The CDR3 totals 14 residues. The germline gives CDR1 MDHEN, CDR2 SYDVKM. This CDR3 is CASSLFRRGTEAFF. CDR3 coding DNA: TGTGCCAGCAGTTTATTCAGGCGGGGGACTGAAGCTTTCTTT.

The chain recombines TRBV2 with TRBJ1-1, with 7 bases identical to TRBD1. The CDR3 spans 13 residues. From germline, CDR1 is SNHLY and CDR2 FYNNEI. The junction had 8 bases not matched to a gene; V was cut back by 6 bases and J by 7 bases. The CDR3 region has the DNA TGTGCCAGCAGGTTAGGACAGGCCGTTGAAGCTTTCTTT. It yields the protein CASRLGQAVEAFF.

The genes are TRBV25-1 and TRBJ2-7; a possible D gene is TRBD2 (5 bases). Germline V CDR1 and CDR2: MGHDK, SYGVNS. The CDR3 covers 11 residues. Trimming removed 8 bases at V and 7 bases at J, with 12 bases between. As DNA, the CDR3 is TGTGCCAGCGGTCAGACGGGGGAGCAGTACTTC. Translating gives CASGQTGEQYF.

V is TRBV27 and J is TRBJ2-3, with D possibly being TRBD2 (6 bases). The germline V gene encodes CDR1 MNHEY and CDR2 SMNVEV (reference sequence). V lost 2 bases and J 6 bases, leaving 6 bases between the germline ends. This CDR3 spans 12 amino acids. The CDR3: CASSLGRDTQYF. The CDR3 region has the DNA TGTGCCAGCAGTTTAGGGAGGGATACGCAGTATTTT.

V gene TRBV5-8 combines with J gene TRBJ2-7; 13 bases line up with TRBD2. V shed 7 bases and J 1 base; nucleotides not matched to a gene: 14. The CDR3 runs to 18 residues. The germline CDR1 and CDR2 sequences are SGHTS and YDEGEE. The CDR3 loop reads CASAPGTSGIRWSYEQYF. The CDR3 DNA follows: TGTGCCAGCGCCCCCGGGACTAGCGGGATACGATGGTCCTACGAGCAGTACTTC. The whole variable domain, filled in from reference TRBV5-8 and TRBJ2-7, reads EAGVTQSPTHLIKTRGQQATLRCSPISGHTSVYWYQQALGLGLQFLLWYDEGEERNRGNFPPRFSGRQFPNYSSELNVNALELEDSALYLCASAPGTSGIRWSYEQYFGPGTRLTVT.

The CDR3 region has the DNA TGTGCCAGCAGCTCAGACCCTTGGGGGAGGCTTTACAATGAGCAGTTCTTC. Its protein product is CASSSDPWGRLYNEQFF. The gene calls are TRBV7-8 and TRBJ2-1; tentative D call: TRBD2 (6 bases). The CDR3 spans 17 residues. Germline V gene sequence: CDR1 SGHVS, CDR2 FQNEAQ. Trimming shortened V by 4 bases and J by 4 bases, and 20 bases separated the two germline ends.

Worth noting for this clone: Germline and junction disagree at one end, which may indicate a read error. In the same sample, other DNA sequences code for this CDR3. The V and J genes are TRBV6-1 and TRBJ1-3; 8 bases fit TRBD1. The CDR3 totals 14 residues. CDR1 and CDR2 (germline): MNHNS, SASEGT. DNA of the CDR3: TGTGCCAGCAGTGACTGGACAGGGCTGAACACTATATATTTT. This sequence encodes CASSDWTGLNTIYF.

The V gene is TRBV11-3, the J gene TRBJ2-1; 8 positions match TRBD1. With 8 bases clipped from V and 1 base from J, the junction kept 7 bases outside the gene matches. Germline V gene lookup returns CDR1 SGHNT and CDR2 YENEEA. The CDR3 sequence is 15 residues long. CDR3 in DNA: TGTGCCAGCGGGGCATGGACAGGGTCCTACAATGAGCAGTTCTTC. Its protein is CASGAWTGSYNEQFF.

V and J are TRBV6-1 and TRBJ1-3; tentative D call: TRBD1 (6 bases). The germline V gene encodes CDR1 MNHNS and CDR2 SASEGT. V was clipped by 1 base and J by 3 bases, with 13 bases between them. This CDR3 has 16 amino acids. CDR3 in DNA: TGTGCCAGCAGTGAAGAGCGACAGGTCGATGGAAACACCATATATTTT. Translating it yields CASSEERQVDGNTIYF.